This T cell receptor (beta chain) appears in the sequencing data of a study of OX40 agonist ivuxolimab in advanced cancers. The data were produced by immunoSEQ multiplex PCR, yet TCRdb's version contains in-frame clones alone and is incomplete. The sample carries about 34,000 clones, approximately 90% recorded once. This CDR3 has 13 residues. The junction had 6 bases not matched to a gene; V was cut back by 5 bases and J by 6 bases. The germline gives CDR1 SGHAT, CDR2 FQNNGV. This clone was observed a handful of times. The chain uses TRBV11-2 and TRBJ2-7, with 8 bases aligning to TRBD1. The sequencing used CD4+ or CD8+ T cells sorted from blood, collected in a trial of the OX40 agonist ivuxolimab. This clonotype was obtained from an adult with an advanced solid tumor such as melanoma, head and neck, liver or kidney cancer. CDR3 sequence reads: CASSGRTGSEQYF. The CDR3 DNA reads TGTGCCAGCAGCGGGCGGACAGGGAGCGAGCAGTACTTC.